Presented here are 13 T cell receptor beta chains from one specimen sequenced in a study of beta chain features in type 1 diabetes. No antigen has been identified for these receptors. Expressed TCRB transcripts got sequenced, as all isolated RNA was reverse transcribed. Generated by immunoSEQ multiplex PCR, the TCRdb table keeps only in-frame clones and is missing some. The data show 630,000 or so clones, over 13% seen once. Study-level points and caveats: Among patients with Type 1 diabetes, TCRB CDR3s were moderately but significantly shorter in every one of the four CD4+ subsets.

What was sequenced was naive CD4+ T cells from blood. These receptors all come from a man younger than 35 with type 1 diabetes.

The genes are TRBV4-3 and TRBJ2-3, with a tentative D call TRBD2 (6 bases). Trimming shortened V by 0 bases and J by 1 base, and 11 bases separated the two germline ends. Germline lookup yields CDR1 LGHNA and CDR2 YSLEER. CDR3 length: 16 residues. The CDR3 loop reads CASSQDTTRGTDTQYF. DNA of the CDR3: TGCGCCAGCAGCCAAGATACGACTAGGGGCACAGATACGCAGTATTTT.

The rearrangement links TRBV18 to TRBJ1-5, with 8 bases aligning to TRBD1. In germline, CDR1 is KGHSH, CDR2 LQKENI. V trimming: 3 bases; J trimming: 9 bases; junction bases outside the gene matches: 7. The CDR3 is 14 amino acids. The CDR3 sequence: CASSPTGGELPQHF. CDR3 coding DNA: TGTGCCAGCTCACCTACAGGGGGGGAATTGCCCCAGCATTTT.

The chain joins TRBV5-1 to TRBJ2-1; D is uncertain. There are 13 residues in the CDR3. Germline CDR1 SGHRS, CDR2 YFSETQ. Trimming removed 5 bases from V and 5 bases from J, with 11 bases in between. The CDR3 region has the DNA TGCGCCAGCAGGACTCTACCGAACAATGAGCAGTTCTTC. It encodes CASRTLPNNEQFF.

This clone was observed a handful of times. The chain combines TRBV30 with TRBJ1-2, with D uncertain. Per germline, CDR1 GTSNPN and CDR2 SVGIG (reference sequence). This CDR3 contains 17 residues. V was shortened by 0 bases and J by 3 bases, with 20 bases between the two germline ends. As DNA, the CDR3 is TGTGCCTGGAGTGTATTGGTTCCCCGACTGCTTGACTATGGCTACACCTTC. This encodes CAWSVLVPRLLDYGYTF.

V usage is TRBV5-1 and J usage is TRBJ1-1; possibly TRBD1 for D (5 bases). The V gene's germline CDR1 is SGHRS and CDR2 YFSETQ. V lost 4 bases, J lost 1 base, and 8 bases lay in between. The CDR3 extends over 13 amino acids. CDR3 loop: CASSVDRNTEAFF. As DNA, the CDR3 is TGCGCCAGCAGCGTAGACAGGAACACTGAAGCTTTCTTT.

The chain uses TRBV6-5 and TRBJ2-5, with 10 bases matching TRBD2. CDR3 length: 15 residues. Germline V gene lookup returns CDR1 MNHEY and CDR2 SVGAGI. The V gene end was trimmed by 7 bases and the J gene end by 5 bases; junction bases not matched to a gene: 10. CDR3 residues: CASTEGLASGETQYF. The CDR3 region has the DNA TGTGCCAGCACCGAGGGACTAGCGAGTGGGGAGACCCAGTACTTC.

The chain couples TRBV30 to TRBJ2-1; TRBD2 matches 8 bases. There are 15 residues in the CDR3. J lost 0 bases, V lost 5 bases, and 6 bases had no gene match. The germline V gene has CDR1 GTSNPN and CDR2 SVGIG (reference sequence). In DNA, the CDR3 is TGTGCCTGGGTCGGGGGGGCTAGCTCCTACAATGAGCAGTTCTTC. Translating gives CAWVGGASSYNEQFF.

The J gene is TRBJ2-3, the V gene TRBV6-5; D is perhaps TRBD2 (6 bases). Germline V lookup: CDR1 MNHEY, CDR2 SVGAGI. The CDR3 runs 14 residues. The V end lost 5 bases, the J end lost 5 bases, and 14 bases lay between the germline ends. CDR3 protein: CASSALSGGDTQYF. The CDR3, as DNA: TGTGCCAGCAGTGCCCTATCCGGGGGAGATACGCAGTATTTT.

The gene calls are TRBV6-5 and TRBJ2-5, with D perhaps matching TRBD1 (6 bases). The V end was cut by 5 bases, the J end by 5 bases, with 15 bases between. Germline CDR1 MNHEY, CDR2 SVGAGI. This CDR3 comprises 14 residues. CDR3 sequence (DNA): TGTGCCAGCAGTCGCACAGGGATTGGGGAGACCCAGTACTTC. Translated: CASSRTGIGETQYF.

Regarding this clone: This sample also contains other DNA sequences that code for the same CDR3. V and J are TRBV6-4 and TRBJ1-1; weak D call: TRBD1 (5 bases). Germline assignment: CDR1 MRHNA and CDR2 SNTAGT. The CDR3 runs to 13 residues. V was shortened by 6 bases and J by 0 bases, with 8 bases between the two germline ends. CDR3 sequence reads: CASSAQVNTEAFF. CDR3 in DNA: TGTGCCAGCAGCGCACAGGTGAACACTGAAGCTTTCTTT.

This clone was recorded a few times. The V and J genes are TRBV30 and TRBJ2-5, with 7 nucleotides matching TRBD2. J was trimmed by 3 bases and V by 4 bases; bases with no gene match: 2. The germline V gene encodes CDR1 GTSNPN and CDR2 SVGIG (reference sequence). The CDR3 totals 12 residues. The CDR3 DNA reads TGTGCCTGGACGGGGACTAAAGAGACCCAGTACTTC. It is translated as CAWTGTKETQYF.

The CDR3 nucleotides read TGCGCCAGCAGCTTCGGACTAGCGGGCTACAATGAGCAGTTCTTC. It encodes CASSFGLAGYNEQFF. The chain links TRBV5-1 to TRBJ2-1; TRBD2 matches at 11 bases. Unmatched junction bases numbered 1, after V lost 2 bases and J lost 3 bases. Germline V gives CDR1 SGHRS, CDR2 YFSETQ. The CDR3 consists of 15 residues.

This clone has just a few counts. J is TRBJ2-5 and V is TRBV7-9, with D uncertain. This CDR3 spans 15 amino acids. The V gene lost 8 bases and the J gene lost 5 bases, with 21 bases spanning the gap. In germline, CDR1 is SEHNR, CDR2 FQNEAQ (reference sequence). The CDR3 DNA sequence: TGTGCCAGCGGCCTCGGGTCCCCCGCCAAGGAGACCCAGTACTTC. Translated, it gives CASGLGSPAKETQYF.